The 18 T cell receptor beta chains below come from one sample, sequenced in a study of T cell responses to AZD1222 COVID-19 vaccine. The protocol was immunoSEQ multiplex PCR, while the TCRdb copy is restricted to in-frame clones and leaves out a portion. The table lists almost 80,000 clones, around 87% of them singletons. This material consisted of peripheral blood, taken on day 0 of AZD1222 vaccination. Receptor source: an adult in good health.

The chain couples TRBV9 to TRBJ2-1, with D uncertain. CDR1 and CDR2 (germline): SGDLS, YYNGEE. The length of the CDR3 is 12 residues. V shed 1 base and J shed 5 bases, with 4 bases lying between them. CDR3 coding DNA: TGTGCCAGCAGCGTATTGGACAATGAGCAGTTCTTC. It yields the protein CASSVLDNEQFF.

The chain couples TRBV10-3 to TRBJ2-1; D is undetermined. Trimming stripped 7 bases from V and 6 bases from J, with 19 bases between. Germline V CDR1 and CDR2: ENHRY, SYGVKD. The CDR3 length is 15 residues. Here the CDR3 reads CAIKIELTPINEQFF. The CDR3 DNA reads TGTGCCATCAAAATCGAGCTCACCCCAATCAATGAGCAGTTCTTC.

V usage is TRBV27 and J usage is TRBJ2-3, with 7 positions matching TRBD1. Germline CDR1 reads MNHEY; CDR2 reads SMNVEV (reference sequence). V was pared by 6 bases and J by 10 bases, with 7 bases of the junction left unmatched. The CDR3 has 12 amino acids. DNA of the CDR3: TGTGCCAGCAGGGACAGGTCCTTAGCGCAGTATTTT. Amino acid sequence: CASRDRSLAQYF.

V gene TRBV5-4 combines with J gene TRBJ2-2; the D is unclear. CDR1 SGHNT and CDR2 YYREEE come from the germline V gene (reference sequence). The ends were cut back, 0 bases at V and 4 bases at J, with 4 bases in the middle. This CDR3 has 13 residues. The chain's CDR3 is CASSLEVTGELFF. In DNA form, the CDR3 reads TGTGCCAGCAGCTTGGAAGTCACCGGGGAGCTGTTTTTT.

The CDR3 spells CASETETQYF. As DNA, the CDR3 is TGTGCCAGCGAGACCGAGACCCAGTACTTC. The rearrangement uses TRBV2 and TRBJ2-5, with D uncertain. V lost 8 bases and J 5 bases, leaving 6 bases between the germline ends. Germline V gene sequence: CDR1 SNHLY, CDR2 FYNNEI. The CDR3 runs 10 residues.

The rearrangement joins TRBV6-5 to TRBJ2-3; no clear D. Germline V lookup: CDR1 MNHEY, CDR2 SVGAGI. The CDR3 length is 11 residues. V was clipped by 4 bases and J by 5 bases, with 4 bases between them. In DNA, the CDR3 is TGTGCCAGCAGTTTTATAGATACGCAGTATTTT. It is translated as CASSFIDTQYF.

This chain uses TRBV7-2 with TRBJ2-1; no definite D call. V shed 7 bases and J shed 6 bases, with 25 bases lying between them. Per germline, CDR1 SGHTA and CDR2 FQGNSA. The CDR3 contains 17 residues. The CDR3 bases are TGTGCCAGCACCAGCCTCTTAGGGCTGGGTATTGGCAATGAGCAGTTCTTC. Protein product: CASTSLLGLGIGNEQFF.

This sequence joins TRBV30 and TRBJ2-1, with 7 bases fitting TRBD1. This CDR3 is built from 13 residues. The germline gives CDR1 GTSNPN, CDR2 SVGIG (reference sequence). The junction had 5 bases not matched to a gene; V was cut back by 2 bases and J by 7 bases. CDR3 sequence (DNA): TGTGCCTGGAGTAAGGGGACAGATAATGAGCAGTTCTTC. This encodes CAWSKGTDNEQFF.

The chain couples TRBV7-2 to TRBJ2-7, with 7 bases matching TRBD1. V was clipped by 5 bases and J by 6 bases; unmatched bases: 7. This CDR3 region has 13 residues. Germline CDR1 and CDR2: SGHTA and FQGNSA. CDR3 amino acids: CASSPNTGVEQYF. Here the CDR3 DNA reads TGTGCCAGCAGCCCTAACACAGGGGTCGAGCAGTACTTC.

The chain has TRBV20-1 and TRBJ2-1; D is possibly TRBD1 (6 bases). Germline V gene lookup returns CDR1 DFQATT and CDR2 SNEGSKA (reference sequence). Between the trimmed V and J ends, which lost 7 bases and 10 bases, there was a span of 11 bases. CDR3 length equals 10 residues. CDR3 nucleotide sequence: TGCAGTGGGGGGCCACAAGAGCAGTTCTTC. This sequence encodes CSGGPQEQFF.

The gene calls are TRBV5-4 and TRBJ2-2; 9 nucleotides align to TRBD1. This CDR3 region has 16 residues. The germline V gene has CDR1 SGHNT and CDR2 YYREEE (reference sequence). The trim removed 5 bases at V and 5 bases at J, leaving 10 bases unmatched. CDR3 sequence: CASRDKTGGETGELFF. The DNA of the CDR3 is TGTGCCAGCAGGGACAAGACAGGGGGTGAAACCGGGGAGCTGTTTTTT.

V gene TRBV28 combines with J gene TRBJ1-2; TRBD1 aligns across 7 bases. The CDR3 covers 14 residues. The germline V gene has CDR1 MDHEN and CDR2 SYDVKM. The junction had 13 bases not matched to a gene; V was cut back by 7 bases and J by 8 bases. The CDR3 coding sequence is TGTGCCAGCACCACTCAGGGGGGGGTTGACGGCTACACCTTC. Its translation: CASTTQGGVDGYTF.

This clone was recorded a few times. DNA for the CDR3: TGTGCCAGCAGACCCCGGGACAGGGGTTCCGGGGAGCTGTTTTTT. Amino acid sequence: CASRPRDRGSGELFF. This chain uses TRBV7-8 with TRBJ2-2, with 10 nucleotides matching TRBD1. V dropped 6 bases and J dropped 6; count of bases not matched to a gene: 7. Germline CDR1 SGHVS, CDR2 FQNEAQ. The length of the CDR3 is 15 residues.

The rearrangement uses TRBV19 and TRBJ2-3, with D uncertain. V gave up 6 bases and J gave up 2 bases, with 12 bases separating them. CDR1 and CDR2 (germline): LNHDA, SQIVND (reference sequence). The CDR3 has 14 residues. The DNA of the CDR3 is TGTGCCAGTAGCCGCCAGAAGAACACAGATACGCAGTATTTT. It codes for CASSRQKNTDTQYF.

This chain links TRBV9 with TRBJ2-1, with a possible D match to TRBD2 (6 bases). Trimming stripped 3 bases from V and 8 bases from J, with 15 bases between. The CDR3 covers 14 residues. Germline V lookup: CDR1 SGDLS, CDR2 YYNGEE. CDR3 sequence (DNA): TGTGCCAGCAGCGCGGAGGGCGCCGCAGATGAGCAGTTCTTC. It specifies CASSAEGAADEQFF.

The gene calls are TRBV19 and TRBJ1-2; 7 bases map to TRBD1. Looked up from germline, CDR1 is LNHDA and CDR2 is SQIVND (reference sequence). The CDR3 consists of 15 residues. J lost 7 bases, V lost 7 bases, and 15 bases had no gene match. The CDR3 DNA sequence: TGTGCCAGTACCGCGCCACGCGAAGACAGGGCTGGCTACACCTTC. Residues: CASTAPREDRAGYTF.

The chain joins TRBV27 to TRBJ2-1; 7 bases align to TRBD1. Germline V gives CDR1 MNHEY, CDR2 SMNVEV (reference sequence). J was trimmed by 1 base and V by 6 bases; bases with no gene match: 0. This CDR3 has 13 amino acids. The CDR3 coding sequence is TGTGCCAGCAGGACAGGGTCCTACAATGAGCAGTTCTTC. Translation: CASRTGSYNEQFF.

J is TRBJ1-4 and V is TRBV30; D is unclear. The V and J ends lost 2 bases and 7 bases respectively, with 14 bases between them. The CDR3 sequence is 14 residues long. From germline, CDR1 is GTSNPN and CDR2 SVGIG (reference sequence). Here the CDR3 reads CAWSLPPISEKLFF. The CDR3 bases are TGTGCCTGGAGTCTCCCACCTATTAGTGAAAAACTGTTTTTT.